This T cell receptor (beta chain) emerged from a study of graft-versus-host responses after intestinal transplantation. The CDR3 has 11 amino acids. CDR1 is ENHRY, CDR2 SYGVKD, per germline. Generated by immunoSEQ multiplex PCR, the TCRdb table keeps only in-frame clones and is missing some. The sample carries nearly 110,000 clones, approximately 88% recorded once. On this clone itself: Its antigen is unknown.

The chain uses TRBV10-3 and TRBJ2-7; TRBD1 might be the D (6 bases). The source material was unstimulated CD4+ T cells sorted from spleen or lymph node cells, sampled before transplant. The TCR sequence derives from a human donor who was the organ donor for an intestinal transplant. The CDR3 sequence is CAISEVKQGRV. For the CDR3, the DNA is TGTGCCATCAGTGAGGTAAAACAGGGAAGGGTC.